The 28 T cell receptor beta chains in this list originate from one sample, sequenced in a study of blood T cell repertoires in COVID-19. The data were produced by immunoSEQ multiplex PCR, yet TCRdb's version contains in-frame clones alone and is incomplete. Here the sample spans roughly 150,000 clones, 75% to 90% being singletons. Sequenced material: PBMCs or T cells enriched from blood (not recorded which). These receptor sequences come from a woman aged 40-49 years who had been exposed to COVID-19.

J is TRBJ1-1 and V is TRBV28, with TRBD1 matching 7 bases. V lost 5 bases to trimming and J lost 2 bases; unmatched junction nucleotides: 8. Germline V gene sequence: CDR1 MDHEN, CDR2 SYDVKM. The CDR3 is 15 amino acids. In nucleotides, the CDR3 is TGTGCCAGCAGTCCCCCGGGACAGACTAACACTGAAGCTTTCTTT. Encoded protein: CASSPPGQTNTEAFF.

This chain links TRBV9 with TRBJ1-1, with D maybe TRBD1 (6 bases). Germline V gene lookup returns CDR1 SGDLS and CDR2 YYNGEE. V was shortened by 4 bases and J by 4 bases, with 11 bases between the two germline ends. This CDR3 is built from 13 residues. CDR3 in DNA: TGTGCCAGCAGCCTGGGGGCCTTCACTGAAGCTTTCTTT. Residues: CASSLGAFTEAFF.

The chain has TRBV7-9 and TRBJ1-1; maybe TRBD1 (6 bases). Germline CDR1 is SEHNR and CDR2 is FQNEAQ (reference sequence). The ends were cut back, 1 base at V and 6 bases at J, with 9 bases in the middle. The CDR3 consists of 13 residues. For the CDR3, the DNA is TGTGCCAGCAGCTTAGTACAGGGTGCTGAAGCTTTCTTT. Its protein is CASSLVQGAEAFF. The full variable domain, in which reference TRBV7-9 and TRBJ1-1 provide the parts outside the CDR3, is DTGVSQNPRHKITKRGQNVTFRCDPISEHNRLYWYRQTLGQGPEFLTYFQNEAQLEKSRLLSDRFSAERPKGSFSTLEIQRTEQGDSAMYLCASSLVQGAEAFFGQGTRLTVV.

CDR3 region: CASRSGLITDTQYF. The CDR3 coding sequence is TGTGCCAGCAGATCCGGACTTATCACAGATACGCAGTATTTT. This sequence joins TRBV5-4 and TRBJ2-3; possibly TRBD2 for D (5 bases). This CDR3 region has 14 residues. V was clipped by 5 bases and J by 2 bases, with 12 bases between them. Germline CDR1 reads SGHNT; CDR2 reads YYREEE (reference sequence).

The rearrangement links TRBV6-5 to TRBJ1-2; TRBD1 aligns across 7 bases. The V gene end was trimmed by 6 bases and the J gene end by 10 bases; junction bases not matched to a gene: 11. The V gene's germline CDR1 is MNHEY and CDR2 SVGAGI. This CDR3 region has 13 residues. The CDR3 loop is CASRNRQGINYTF. The CDR3 coding sequence is TGTGCCAGCAGAAACCGACAGGGAATAAACTACACCTTC.

This clone was found once. The V gene is TRBV27, the J gene TRBJ2-7; TRBD2 aligns across 11 bases. This CDR3 is built from 16 residues. Germline CDR1 and CDR2: MNHEY and SMNVEV (reference sequence). Trimming took 5 bases from V and 2 from J; bases not matched to a gene: 8. CDR3 DNA sequence: TGTGCCAGCAGTGAACAACTAGCGGGAGCCGCCTACGAGCAGTACTTC. It specifies CASSEQLAGAAYEQYF.

The chain uses TRBV11-2 and TRBJ2-5; D uncertain. Per germline, CDR1 SGHAT and CDR2 FQNNGV. V lost 0 bases and J lost 1, with 6 bases in between. The CDR3 has 14 amino acids. CDR3 sequence reads: CASSLEAVQETQYF. The CDR3 region has the DNA TGTGCCAGCAGCTTAGAGGCAGTCCAAGAGACCCAGTACTTC.

The CDR3 DNA reads TGTGCCAGCCGGACTAGCGGGAGTGTTGAGCAGTTCTTC. This gives the protein CASRTSGSVEQFF. The chain has TRBV6-5 and TRBJ2-1; 13 bases align to TRBD2. V was pared by 8 bases and J by 9 bases, with 4 bases of the junction left unmatched. Per the germline V gene, CDR1 is MNHEY and CDR2 is SVGAGI. The CDR3 has 13 amino acids.

The chain links TRBV5-1 to TRBJ1-5; D not certain. The CDR3 sequence is 15 residues long. CDR1 is SGHRS and CDR2 is YFSETQ in the germline V gene. The germline V and J ends were trimmed by 4 bases and 0 bases, with 11 bases remaining between them. This CDR3 reads CASSPESDSNQPQHF. In DNA form, the CDR3 reads TGCGCCAGCAGCCCGGAGTCAGATAGCAATCAGCCCCAGCATTTT.

This sequence joins TRBV11-1 and TRBJ2-3; 9 bases align to TRBD2. CDR1 is SGHAT and CDR2 is FQDESV in the germline V gene (reference sequence). Losses at the gene ends were 2 bases for V and 4 bases for J; bases not matched to a gene: 4. The CDR3 has 15 amino acids. For the CDR3, the DNA is TGTGCCAGCAGCTTATGGCGGGGGGGTTCAGATACGCAGTATTTT. Translated: CASSLWRGGSDTQYF.

This chain joins TRBV6-5 and TRBJ1-2; TRBD1 might be the D (6 bases). The CDR3 has 13 amino acids. Trimming stripped 6 bases from V and 5 bases from J, with 13 bases between. Germline CDR1 is MNHEY and CDR2 is SVGAGI. CDR3 nucleotides: TGTGCCAGCAGCCCGGACAGAGGTTATGGCTACACCTTC. Its translation: CASSPDRGYGYTF.

The table lists this clone with a count of one. CDR3: CASSLGVPNIYGYTF. The CDR3 DNA reads as TGTGCCAGCAGCTTAGGAGTCCCCAATATTTATGGCTACACCTTC. The gene calls are TRBV11-2 and TRBJ1-2; D not certain. This CDR3 has 15 amino acids. The V end was cut by 1 base, the J end by 5 bases, with 14 bases between. Per germline, CDR1 SGHAT and CDR2 FQNNGV.

The chain is built from TRBV24-1 and TRBJ1-5, with D unclear. The V and J ends lost 8 bases and 10 bases respectively, with 11 bases between them. Per the germline V gene, CDR1 is KGHDR and CDR2 is SFDVKD. The CDR3 spans 11 residues. The CDR3 here is CATIAPCPQHF. DNA of the CDR3: TGTGCCACCATAGCCCCGTGCCCCCAGCATTTT.

This chain links TRBV9 with TRBJ2-6; 7 nucleotides match TRBD1. Per germline, CDR1 SGDLS and CDR2 YYNGEE. The V and J ends lost 5 bases and 1 base, in that order; junction bases with no gene match: 6. CDR3 size: 16 residues. This CDR3 reads CASSWHRGSGANVLTF. In nucleotides, the CDR3 is TGTGCCAGCAGTTGGCACAGGGGATCTGGGGCCAACGTCCTGACTTTC. The full variable domain, completed using reference TRBV9 and TRBJ2-6, is DSGVTQTPKHLITATGQRVTLRCSPRSGDLSVYWYQQSLDQGLQFLIQYYNGEERAKGNILERFSAQQFPDLHSELNLSSLELGDSALYFCASSWHRGSGANVLTFGAGSRLTVL.

The chain couples TRBV6-6 to TRBJ2-7; the match to TRBD2 covers 8 bases. The germline V gene has CDR1 MNHNY and CDR2 SVGAGI (reference sequence). The junction had 0 bases not matched to a gene; V was cut back by 2 bases and J by 3 bases. The CDR3 sequence is 13 residues long. The CDR3 coding sequence is TGTGCCAGCAGTTACGCGGGGGGCTACGAGCAGTACTTC. This sequence encodes CASSYAGGYEQYF.

The genes are TRBV6-1 and TRBJ2-1; the D gene is possibly TRBD1 (5 bases). Trimming pared 3 bases from V and 1 base from J, leaving 10 bases between. Germline V CDR1 and CDR2: MNHNS, SASEGT. The CDR3 length is 15 residues. Written as DNA, the CDR3 is TGTGCCAGCAGTGAGTTGGGGCTGTCCTACAATGAGCAGTTCTTC. Residues: CASSELGLSYNEQFF.

CDR3 region: CASSQSFGHSRNQPQHF. CDR3 DNA sequence: TGCGCCAGCAGTCAATCATTTGGACACTCTCGTAATCAGCCCCAGCATTTT. The gene calls are TRBV23-1 and TRBJ1-5, with D possibly being TRBD1 (5 bases). TRBV23-1 is reported as an ORF; its role is uncertain. The CDR3 is 17 amino acids. V was clipped by 0 bases and J by 4 bases, with 16 bases between them.

The chain employs TRBV6-5 and TRBJ2-7, with 7 bases identical to TRBD1. V gave up 0 bases and J gave up 2 bases; unmatched junction bases: 4. This CDR3 is 15 amino acids long. Germline values: CDR1 MNHEY, CDR2 SVGAGI. Here the CDR3 reads CASSYSIGTAYEQYF. The CDR3 region has the DNA TGTGCCAGCAGTTACTCGATTGGGACAGCCTACGAGCAGTACTTC.

This clone was recorded a few times. The chain is built from TRBV4-1 and TRBJ2-1; TRBD2 matches at 11 bases. The V segment lost 1 base and the J segment 0 bases; nucleotides outside the gene matches: 14. Germline V gene sequence: CDR1 MGHRA, CDR2 YSYEKL. This CDR3 spans 21 amino acids. The CDR3 reads CASSQGLAGMVTPGSYNEQFF. The CDR3 DNA follows: TGCGCCAGCAGCCAAGGACTAGCGGGAATGGTAACTCCCGGCTCCTACAATGAGCAGTTCTTC.

This chain joins TRBV29-1 and TRBJ1-2; TRBD1 is a possible D gene (6 bases). V lost 6 bases to trimming and J lost 6 bases, with 20 bases between them. Germline V gives CDR1 SQVTM, CDR2 ANQGSEA. The CDR3 is made up of 14 amino acids. In DNA, the CDR3 is TGCAGCGTGCGTTTGTGGGCAGGGGAAAATGGCTACACCTTC. Translating gives CSVRLWAGENGYTF.

The table lists this clone with a few counts. The rearrangement joins TRBV29-1 to TRBJ1-1; D possibly corresponds to TRBD1 (5 bases). The germline CDR1 and CDR2 sequences are SQVTM and ANQGSEA. Trimming pared 4 bases from V and 0 bases from J, leaving 12 bases between. The CDR3 is 14 amino acids. The CDR3 bases are TGCAGCGTTGTACGGGGCGGGATGAACACTGAAGCTTTCTTT. It translates to CSVVRGGMNTEAFF.

The chain links TRBV3-1 (or the pseudogene TRBV3-2) to TRBJ2-7; the match to TRBD2 covers 13 bases. The V and J ends lost 3 bases and 4 bases, in that order; junction bases with no gene match: 6. The germline CDR1 and CDR2 sequences are LGHDT and YNNKEL (reference sequence). The CDR3 runs 16 residues. CDR3 amino acids: CASSQTTSGGTYEQYF. CDR3 DNA sequence: TGTGCCAGCAGCCAGACGACTAGCGGGGGGACTTACGAGCAGTACTTC.

This chain links TRBV28 with TRBJ1-4; 7 nucleotides match TRBD1. The germline V gene has CDR1 MDHEN and CDR2 SYDVKM. With V trimmed by 5 bases and J by 8 bases, 8 bases remained unmatched. The CDR3 runs 14 residues. In nucleotides, the CDR3 is TGTGCCAGCAGTCTGACAGGGCCGATAGAAAAACTGTTTTTT. It yields the protein CASSLTGPIEKLFF.

The chain recombines TRBV29-1 with TRBJ1-3; D gene ambiguous. Looked up from germline, CDR1 is SQVTM and CDR2 is ANQGSEA. V was clipped by 4 bases and J by 2 bases, with 6 bases between them. CDR3 length equals 12 residues. The CDR3 coding sequence is TGCAGCGTTGTAACTACTGGAAACACCATATATTTT. Protein sequence: CSVVTTGNTIYF.

The chain couples TRBV9 to TRBJ1-1; no reliable D call. The CDR3 runs 14 residues. Germline V lookup: CDR1 SGDLS, CDR2 YYNGEE. V was clipped by 1 base and J by 1 base, with 8 bases between them. This CDR3 reads CASSVTVKNTEAFF. The DNA of the CDR3 is TGTGCCAGCAGCGTAACGGTGAAGAACACTGAAGCTTTCTTT.

The rearrangement links TRBV27 to TRBJ1-4, with TRBD1 as a possible D gene (6 bases). The CDR3 extends over 15 amino acids. Germline V CDR1 and CDR2: MNHEY, SMNVEV (reference sequence). Deletions cut 5 bases from V and 7 bases from J, with 17 bases between. The CDR3 sequence: CASSPERGLREKLFF. DNA of the CDR3: TGTGCCAGCAGTCCCGAGAGGGGGTTGCGTGAAAAACTGTTTTTT.

The chain carries TRBV6-2 or TRBV6-3 and TRBJ2-2; TRBD1 agrees at 8 bases. Germline lookup yields CDR1 MNHEY and CDR2 SVGEGT. With V trimmed by 5 bases and J by 6 bases, 8 bases remained unmatched. The CDR3 sequence is 15 residues long. CDR3 sequence: CASSKYQGAPGELFF. Here the CDR3 DNA reads TGTGCCAGCAGTAAATATCAGGGGGCCCCCGGGGAGCTGTTTTTT.

V is TRBV5-1 and J is TRBJ1-1; D gene ambiguous. Trimming cost V 1 base and J 2 bases, with 9 bases left between them. The CDR3 runs to 14 residues. Germline lookup yields CDR1 SGHRS and CDR2 YFSETQ. CDR3 DNA sequence: TGCGCCAGCAGCTTGTCGGCGGGTAACACTGAAGCTTTCTTT. It codes for CASSLSAGNTEAFF. The full variable domain, its missing parts supplied by reference TRBV5-1 and TRBJ1-1, is KAGVTQTPRYLIKTRGQQVTLSCSPISGHRSVSWYQQTPGQGLQFLFEYFSETQRNKGNFPGRFSGRQFSNSRSEMNVSTLELGDSALYLCASSLSAGNTEAFFGQGTRLTVV.